The next 14 T cell receptor beta chains were all read from a single sample in a study of blood T cell repertoires in COVID-19. Profiled with immunoSEQ multiplex PCR; TCRdb holds only in-frame clones, not every one. The data show about 280,000 clones, 85% seen once. The sequenced sample consisted of PBMCs or T cells enriched from blood (not recorded which). The receptors shown here come from a woman aged 45-60 years who had recovered from COVID-19.

This clone has a handful of counts. In DNA form, the CDR3 reads TGTGCCAGCAGCCAAGCGGGAGCGGGGGTCACAGATACGCAGTATTTT. It encodes CASSQAGAGVTDTQYF. The chain uses TRBV14 and TRBJ2-3; 8 nucleotides line up with TRBD2. CDR1 is SGHDN and CDR2 is FVKESK in the germline V gene. The CDR3 runs to 16 residues. V was clipped by 1 base and J by 2 bases; unmatched bases: 5.

This sequence joins TRBV24-1 and TRBJ1-2; D uncertain. V was clipped by 3 bases and J by 3 bases, with 13 bases between them. There are 15 residues in the CDR3. Germline V gene lookup returns CDR1 KGHDR and CDR2 SFDVKD. The chain's CDR3 is CATSDPHGEDYGYTF. The CDR3 DNA reads as TGTGCCACCAGTGATCCACACGGGGAGGACTATGGCTACACCTTC.

This clone is a singleton in its sample. The chain carries TRBV28 and TRBJ1-5, with D perhaps matching TRBD1 (5 bases). V was shortened by 5 bases and J by 6 bases, with 8 bases between the two germline ends. This CDR3 is 12 amino acids long. CDR1 is MDHEN, CDR2 SYDVKM, per germline. The CDR3 spells CASSKGRQPQHF. CDR3 nucleotides: TGTGCCAGCAGTAAGGGGCGTCAGCCCCAGCATTTT.

The V gene is TRBV7-2, the J gene TRBJ2-7; D is undetermined. The germline gives CDR1 SGHTA, CDR2 FQGNSA. Trimming took 0 bases from V and 3 from J, leaving 9 bases between them. The CDR3 loop spans 14 amino acids. CDR3 sequence reads: CASSLASSLYEQYF. CDR3 bases: TGTGCCAGCAGCTTAGCGTCTTCCCTCTACGAGCAGTACTTC. Full variable domain (missing parts from reference TRBV7-2 and TRBJ2-7): GAGVSQSPSNKVTEKGKDVELRCDPISGHTALYWYRQSLGQGLEFLIYFQGNSAPDKSGLPSDRFSAERTGGSVSTLTIQRTQQEDSAVYLCASSLASSLYEQYFGPGTRLTVT.

This chain joins TRBV29-1 and TRBJ1-3; D may be TRBD1 (5 bases). In germline, CDR1 is SQVTM, CDR2 ANQGSEA. The CDR3 length is 13 residues. V lost 4 bases and J lost 0, with 7 bases in between. CDR3 region: CSVVGDSGNTIYF. The CDR3 DNA sequence: TGCAGCGTTGTAGGGGACTCTGGAAACACCATATATTTT.

A few counts support this clone. The chain is built from TRBV12-3 or TRBV12-4 and TRBJ2-7, with D unresolved. The germline V and J ends were trimmed by 0 bases and 6 bases, with 9 bases remaining between them. The CDR3 is 13 residues long. CDR3 bases: TGTGCCAGCAGTTTAGCCCTAAGAGGCGAGCAGTACTTC. Translation: CASSLALRGEQYF.

The rearrangement links TRBV7-6 to TRBJ2-7; D is unresolved. Trimming took 0 bases from V and 5 from J, leaving 14 bases between them. This CDR3 is built from 15 residues. Germline-derived CDR1 and CDR2 are SGHVS and FNYEAQ. CDR3 DNA sequence: TGTGCCAGCAGCTTAGCGATGGGCCGAAACGACGAGCAGTACTTC. It encodes CASSLAMGRNDEQYF.

The chain is built from TRBV7-2 and TRBJ2-1, with TRBD2 matching 15 bases. Germline V gene sequence: CDR1 SGHTA, CDR2 FQGNSA. V was clipped by 8 bases and J by 7 bases; unmatched bases: 15. The length of the CDR3 is 18 residues. This chain's CDR3 is CASDLQRAGLAGGNEQFF. CDR3 coding DNA: TGTGCCAGCGACCTGCAGAGGGCCGGACTAGCGGGGGGGAATGAGCAGTTCTTC.

The chain couples TRBV10-3 to TRBJ2-7; unclear D gene. CDR1 is ENHRY and CDR2 is SYGVKD in the germline V gene. This CDR3 has 12 amino acids. Trimming cost V 2 bases and J 5 bases, with 7 bases left between them. The chain's CDR3 is CAISEIYHEQYF. DNA of the CDR3: TGTGCCATCAGTGAGATCTACCACGAGCAGTACTTC.

This clone was detected a few times. This chain uses TRBV5-1 with TRBJ1-1; D might be TRBD1 (6 bases). This CDR3 has 15 residues. V was shortened by 4 bases and J by 4 bases, with 17 bases between the two germline ends. Germline V gene sequence: CDR1 SGHRS, CDR2 YFSETQ. CDR3 nucleotides: TGCGCCAGCAGCCTTATGCAGGGGTTTGGCACTGAAGCTTTCTTT. It is translated as CASSLMQGFGTEAFF. Filled out from reference TRBV5-1 and TRBJ1-1, the complete variable domain reads KAGVTQTPRYLIKTRGQQVTLSCSPISGHRSVSWYQQTPGQGLQFLFEYFSETQRNKGNFPGRFSGRQFSNSRSEMNVSTLELGDSALYLCASSLMQGFGTEAFFGQGTRLTVV.

The V gene is TRBV2, the J gene TRBJ1-5; a weak D match, TRBD1 (5 bases). This CDR3 has 17 amino acids. Germline CDR1 is SNHLY and CDR2 is FYNNEI. V dropped 4 bases and J dropped 5 bases, with 21 bases sitting between them. CDR3 in DNA: TGTGCCAGCAGTGGGGGGGGTACGGGCGCCCGGGATCAGCCCCAGCATTTT. Translated, it gives CASSGGGTGARDQPQHF.

The CDR3 nucleotides are TGTGCCAGCAGCTTAGGTACGGGAGGTGGCAATGAGCAGTTCTTC. This gives the protein CASSLGTGGGNEQFF. The V gene is TRBV7-9, the J gene TRBJ2-1; 7 nucleotides align to TRBD2. V lost 1 base and J lost 6; bases outside the gene matches: 6. Germline CDR1 reads SEHNR; CDR2 reads FQNEAQ (reference sequence). CDR3 length: 15 residues.

The chain couples TRBV27 to TRBJ2-7; D possibly corresponds to TRBD2 (5 bases). V lost 3 bases to trimming and J lost 2 bases, with 20 bases between them. The CDR3 covers 17 residues. Germline assignment: CDR1 MNHEY and CDR2 SMNVEV (reference sequence). The CDR3 spells CASSFTLNRGKTYEQYF. CDR3 coding DNA: TGTGCCAGCAGTTTTACCCTTAACCGGGGTAAAACCTACGAGCAGTACTTC.

This rearrangement joins TRBV5-4 to TRBJ1-4, with a weak D call TRBD1 (5 bases). There are 13 residues in the CDR3. Trimming removed 4 bases from V and 8 bases from J, with 12 bases in between. The germline V gene encodes CDR1 SGHNT and CDR2 YYREEE (reference sequence). CDR3 region: CASSPTPGEKLFF. The CDR3 DNA follows: TGTGCCAGCAGCCCTACCCCAGGGGAAAAACTGTTTTTT.